This TCR beta chain was captured by sequencing in a study of OX40 agonist ivuxolimab in advanced cancers. At the level of the study: A male proportion of over 70% was recorded, with mean age roughly 62 years and range about 20 to 85.

Whole-study results and caveats: Undetermined was the antigen specificity of the expanded peripheral T cells. At doses 0.1 to 3.0 mg/kg, CD4+ and CD8+ clones expanded.

A remark on this clone: Its antigen remains unidentified.

TCRdb's table, derived via immunoSEQ multiplex PCR, lists solely in-frame clones and lacks some. The sample contains roughly 36,000 clones, 60% to 75% of which appear only once. Trimming removed 8 bases from V and 2 bases from J; junction bases left unmatched: 5. In germline, CDR1 is SNHLY, CDR2 FYNNEI. The CDR3 consists of 13 residues. Sequenced here: CD4+ or CD8+ T cells sorted from blood, sampled in a trial of the OX40 agonist ivuxolimab. The chain joins TRBV2 to TRBJ1-2; 7 bases map to TRBD1. The clonotype comes from an adult with an advanced solid tumor such as melanoma, head and neck, liver or kidney cancer. The CDR3 spells CASRDSGNYGYTF. CDR3 nucleotide sequence: TGTGCCAGCCGGGACAGTGGGAACTATGGCTACACCTTC.